This T cell receptor (beta chain) was documented in a study of T-cell reconstitution after alpha-beta-depleted transplantation in children. The study, taken as a whole, reports: There were some patients whose high TCRbeta diversity at day 60 came from surviving recipient T cells and thymic progenitors. From newly produced T cells came most of the T-cell counts and diversity one year after transplant. Expanded clones from the graft, numbering several hundred, reportedly supplied alpha-beta T cells about two months after transplant.

This clonotype has only a few counts. No antigen is known for it. Looked up from germline, CDR1 is SGHTA and CDR2 is FQGNSA. V gave up 2 bases and J gave up 3 bases; unmatched junction bases: 4. The CDR3 sequence is 15 residues long. The TCRbeta library was prepared with unique molecular identifiers. TCRdb re-called the PCR reads through MiXCR, storing one row per CDR3 protein. The data hold about 600,000 distinct CDR3 sequences, with roughly 13% observed a single time. This receptor was taken from a male patient between 10 and 17 years old who had a stem cell transplant for acute myeloid leukemia, so the T cells may come from the graft donor. The sample was PBMCs, mostly from graft donor cells, taken 360 days after TCRalphabeta/CD19-depleted stem cell transplant. The chain recombines TRBV7-2 with TRBJ2-7; 10 nucleotides align to TRBD2. In DNA form, the CDR3 reads TGTGCCAGCAGCTTACTTCGGACTAGCGGCTACGAGCAGTACTTC. This translates into CASSLLRTSGYEQYF.